The clone carrying this T cell receptor beta chain was seen a few times. What it recognizes is unknown. Germline loops: CDR1 MNHEY, CDR2 SVGAGI. This CDR3 has 11 residues. V gave up 9 bases and J gave up 8 bases, with 13 bases separating them. Unique molecular identifiers were used to barcode this TCRbeta library. One entry per CDR3 protein, called by TCRdb with MiXCR from the PCR reads. The sample consists of approximately 430,000 distinct CDR3 sequences, roughly 17% of them appearing once. The data originate from a study of T-cell reconstitution after alpha-beta-depleted transplantation in children. Findings of the study overall: Several hundred rapidly expanded clones from non-depleted graft cells reportedly supplied alpha-beta T cells about two months post-transplant. Some patients showed high day-60 TCRbeta diversity, which derived from surviving recipient T cells and thymic progenitors. T-cell counts and diversity at one year post-transplant came mainly from newly produced T cells.

The rearrangement uses TRBV6-5 and TRBJ1-2; D might be TRBD1 (5 bases). The specimen was PBMCs, mostly from graft donor cells, collected 360 days after TCRalphabeta/CD19-depleted stem cell transplant. This clonotype was sampled from a boy under two years old who had a stem cell transplant for Wiskott-Aldrich syndrome, so the T cells may come from the graft donor. The CDR3 nucleotides are TGTGCCAGTCAGGGTCTGAGGGGCTACACCTTC. It yields the protein CASQGLRGYTF.